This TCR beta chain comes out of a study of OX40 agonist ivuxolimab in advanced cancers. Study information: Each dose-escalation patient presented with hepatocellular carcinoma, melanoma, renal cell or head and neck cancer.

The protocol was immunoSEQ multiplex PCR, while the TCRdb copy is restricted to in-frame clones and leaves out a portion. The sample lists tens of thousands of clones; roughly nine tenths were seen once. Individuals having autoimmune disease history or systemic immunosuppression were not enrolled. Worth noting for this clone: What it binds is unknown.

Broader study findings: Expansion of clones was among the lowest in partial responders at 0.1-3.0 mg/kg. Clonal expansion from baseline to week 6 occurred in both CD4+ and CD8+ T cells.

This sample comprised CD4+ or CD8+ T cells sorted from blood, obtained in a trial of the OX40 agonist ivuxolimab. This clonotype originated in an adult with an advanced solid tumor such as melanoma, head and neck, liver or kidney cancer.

The CDR3: CASSLSSASGREEQFF. In DNA form, the CDR3 reads TGTGCCAGCAGTTTATCGTCGGCTAGCGGGAGGGAGGAGCAGTTCTTC. The J gene is TRBJ2-1, the V gene TRBV27; 12 bases map to TRBD2. The CDR3 sequence is 16 residues long. Germline CDR1 and CDR2: MNHEY and SMNVEV (reference sequence). V gave up 0 bases and J gave up 10 bases; unmatched junction bases: 7.